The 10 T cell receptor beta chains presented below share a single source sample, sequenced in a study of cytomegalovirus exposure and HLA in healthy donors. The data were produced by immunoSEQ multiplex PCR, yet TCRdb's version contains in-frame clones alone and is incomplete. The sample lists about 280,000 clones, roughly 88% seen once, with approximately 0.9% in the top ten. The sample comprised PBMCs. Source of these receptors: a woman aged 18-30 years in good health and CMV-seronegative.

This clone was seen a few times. CDR3 coding DNA: TGTGCCAGCAGCCCACTTGGACAGAACTCTGGAAACACCATATATTTT. It specifies CASSPLGQNSGNTIYF. This rearrangement joins TRBV2 to TRBJ1-3, with D possibly being TRBD1 (6 bases). Per germline, CDR1 SNHLY and CDR2 FYNNEI. The CDR3 totals 16 residues. Trimming took 6 bases from V and 0 from J, leaving 15 bases between them. The entire variable domain, with the rest obtained from reference TRBV2 and TRBJ1-3, is as follows: EPEVTQTPSHQVTQMGQEVILRCVPISNHLYFYWYRQILGQKVEFLVSFYNNEISEKSEIFDDQFSVERPDGSNFTLKIRSTKLEDSAMYFCASSPLGQNSGNTIYFGEGSWLTVV.

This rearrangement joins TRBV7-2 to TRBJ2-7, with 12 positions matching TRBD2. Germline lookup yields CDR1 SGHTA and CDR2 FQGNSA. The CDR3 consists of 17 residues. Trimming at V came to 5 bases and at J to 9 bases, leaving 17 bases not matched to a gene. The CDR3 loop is CASSASLLAGGRGVQYF. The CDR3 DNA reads TGTGCCAGCAGCGCCAGTTTACTAGCGGGGGGACGGGGGGTGCAGTACTTC.

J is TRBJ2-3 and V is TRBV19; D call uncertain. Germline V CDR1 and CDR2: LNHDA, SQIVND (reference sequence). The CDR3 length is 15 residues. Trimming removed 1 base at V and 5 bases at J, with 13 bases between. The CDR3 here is CASSIATLVGDTQYF. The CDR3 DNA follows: TGTGCCAGTAGTATAGCGACCCTAGTGGGAGATACGCAGTATTTT.

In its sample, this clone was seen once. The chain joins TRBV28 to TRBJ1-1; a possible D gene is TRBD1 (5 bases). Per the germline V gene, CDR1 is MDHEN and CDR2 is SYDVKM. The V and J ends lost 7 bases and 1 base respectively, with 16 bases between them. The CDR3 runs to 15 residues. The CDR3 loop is CASNVREGANTEAFF. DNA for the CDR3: TGTGCCAGCAATGTCAGGGAAGGTGCGAACACTGAAGCTTTCTTT.

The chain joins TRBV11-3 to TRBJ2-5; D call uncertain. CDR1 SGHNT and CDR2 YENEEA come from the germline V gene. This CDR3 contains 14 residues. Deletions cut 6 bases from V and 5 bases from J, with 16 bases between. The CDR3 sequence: CASSRNSVVETQYF. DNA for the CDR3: TGTGCCAGCAGTCGAAATAGTGTTGTGGAGACCCAGTACTTC.

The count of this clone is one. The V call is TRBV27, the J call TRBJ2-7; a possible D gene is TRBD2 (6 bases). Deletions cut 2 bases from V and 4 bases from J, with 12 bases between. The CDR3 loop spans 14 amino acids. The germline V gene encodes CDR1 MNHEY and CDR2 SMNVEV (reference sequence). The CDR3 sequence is CASSLGGLGYEQYF. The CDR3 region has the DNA TGTGCCAGCAGTTTAGGAGGGTTGGGTTACGAGCAGTACTTC.

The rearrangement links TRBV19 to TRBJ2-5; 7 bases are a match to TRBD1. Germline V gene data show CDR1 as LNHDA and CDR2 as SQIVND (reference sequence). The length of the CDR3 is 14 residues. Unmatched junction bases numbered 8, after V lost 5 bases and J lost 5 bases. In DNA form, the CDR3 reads TGTGCCAGTAGTTCGGACAGGAGAGGGGAGACCCAGTACTTC. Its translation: CASSSDRRGETQYF. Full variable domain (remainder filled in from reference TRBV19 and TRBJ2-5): DGGITQSPKYLFRKEGQNVTLSCEQNLNHDAMYWYRQDPGQGLRLIYYSQIVNDFQKGDIAEGYSVSREKKESFPLTVTSAQKNPTAFYLCASSSDRRGETQYFGPGTRLLVL.

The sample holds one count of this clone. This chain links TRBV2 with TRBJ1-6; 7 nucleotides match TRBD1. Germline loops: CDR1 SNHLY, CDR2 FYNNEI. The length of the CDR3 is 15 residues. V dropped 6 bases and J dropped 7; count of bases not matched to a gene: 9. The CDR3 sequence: CASRASGTANSPLHF. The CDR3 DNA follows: TGTGCCAGCAGGGCTTCCGGGACAGCGAATTCACCCCTCCACTTT.

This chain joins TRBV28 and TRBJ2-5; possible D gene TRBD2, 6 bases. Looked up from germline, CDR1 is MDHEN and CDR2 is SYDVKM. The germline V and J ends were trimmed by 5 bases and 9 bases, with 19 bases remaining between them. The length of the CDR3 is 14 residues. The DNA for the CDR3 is TGTGCCAGCAGTCCCCCGTCCGGGGGTCAGGCCCAGTACTTC. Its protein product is CASSPPSGGQAQYF.

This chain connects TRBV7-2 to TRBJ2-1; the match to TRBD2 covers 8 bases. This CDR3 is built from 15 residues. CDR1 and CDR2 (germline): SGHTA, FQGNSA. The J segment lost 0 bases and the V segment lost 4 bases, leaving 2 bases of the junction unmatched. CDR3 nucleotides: TGTGCCAGCAGCTCTACTAGCGGCTCCTACAATGAGCAGTTCTTC. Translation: CASSSTSGSYNEQFF. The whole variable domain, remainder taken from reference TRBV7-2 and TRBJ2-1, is GAGVSQSPSNKVTEKGKDVELRCDPISGHTALYWYRQSLGQGLEFLIYFQGNSAPDKSGLPSDRFSAERTGGSVSTLTIQRTQQEDSAVYLCASSSTSGSYNEQFFGPGTRLTVL.